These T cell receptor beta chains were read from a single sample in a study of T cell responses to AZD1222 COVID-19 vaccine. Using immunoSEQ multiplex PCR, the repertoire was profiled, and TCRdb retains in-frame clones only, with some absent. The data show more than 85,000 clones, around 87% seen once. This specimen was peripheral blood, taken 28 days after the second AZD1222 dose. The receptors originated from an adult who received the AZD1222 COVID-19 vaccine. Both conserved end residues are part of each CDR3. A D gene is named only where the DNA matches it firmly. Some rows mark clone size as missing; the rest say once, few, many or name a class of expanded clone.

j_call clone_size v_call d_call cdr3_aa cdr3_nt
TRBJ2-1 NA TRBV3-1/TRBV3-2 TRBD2 CASSQDIGAGGSEQFF TGTGCCAGCAGCCAAGATATAGGAGCGGGGGGTAGTGAGCAGTTCTTC
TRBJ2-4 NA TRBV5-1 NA CASRLGNIQYF TGCGCCAGCAGGTTGGGAAACATTCAGTACTTC
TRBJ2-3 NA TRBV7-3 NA CASSVTFTDTQYF TGTGCCAGCAGCGTAACCTTCACAGATACGCAGTATTTT
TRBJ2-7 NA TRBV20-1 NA CSARDRREQYF TGCAGTGCTAGAGATCGGCGGGAGCAGTACTTC
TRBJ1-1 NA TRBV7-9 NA CASSLAGRGTEAFF TGTGCCAGCAGCTTAGCGGGGAGGGGCACTGAAGCTTTCTTT
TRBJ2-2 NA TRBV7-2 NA CASSWLEAYTGELFF TGTGCCAGCAGCTGGCTTGAGGCGTACACCGGGGAGCTGTTTTTT
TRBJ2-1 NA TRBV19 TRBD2 CASSLPGLVSNEQFF TGTGCCAGTAGTTTGCCGGGACTAGTAAGTAATGAGCAGTTCTTC
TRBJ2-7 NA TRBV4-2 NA CASSLGGASIRASYEQYF TGTGCCAGCAGCCTGGGAGGCGCGAGTATTCGAGCCAGCTACGAGCAGTACTTC
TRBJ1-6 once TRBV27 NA CASSNLDRNNSPLHF TGTGCCAGCAGTAACCTGGACAGAAATAATTCACCCCTCCACTTT
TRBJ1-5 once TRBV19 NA CASSISPGQPQHF TGTGCCAGTAGTATTTCACCGGGTCAGCCCCAGCATTTT
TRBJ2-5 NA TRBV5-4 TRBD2 CASSLAGRETQYF TGTGCCAGCAGCTTAGCGGGGAGGGAGACCCAGTACTTC
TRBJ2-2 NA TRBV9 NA CASSRTVRLAGELFF TGTGCCAGCAGCCGGACAGTACGATTGGCCGGGGAGCTGTTTTTT
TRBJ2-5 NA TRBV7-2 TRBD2 CASSLVGSGGAGETQYF TGTGCCAGCAGCTTAGTCGGTAGCGGGGGGGCAGGGGAGACCCAGTACTTC
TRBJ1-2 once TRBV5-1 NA CASSPLGSTQNYGYTF TGCGCCAGCAGCCCCCTGGGGAGCACACAGAACTATGGCTACACCTTC
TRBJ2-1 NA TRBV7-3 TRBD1 CASSPSGGEQFF TGTGCCAGCAGCCCTTCAGGGGGTGAGCAGTTCTTC
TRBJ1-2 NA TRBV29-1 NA CSVSGGGYGYTF TGCAGCGTGTCCGGCGGGGGCTATGGCTACACCTTC
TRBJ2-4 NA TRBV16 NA CASSQLAEVGNIQYF TGTGCCAGCAGCCAATTGGCAGAGGTAGGAAACATTCAGTACTTC